This T cell receptor beta chain was obtained from a study of control samples from healthy donors and cancer patients (TCRdb year 2020). In regard to this clone: Its antigen is unknown. Base qualities are not provided; no much larger clone lies one nucleotide away.

Libraries were made using the immunoSEQ multiplex PCR assay. The table comes from immuneACCESS by way of TCRdb, which keeps in-frame sequences with V and J called. Part of the clones is missing from these tables; in studies checked, under half for an unresolved V gene and the rest for unknown reasons. The sample table shows about 98,000 clones, and around three quarters are seen once. The ten biggest clones cover 8% to 11% of the sample. Germline trimming: 5 bases from V, 1 base from J; junction bases outside gene matches: 8. Taken from the germline V gene, the CDR1 and CDR2 loops are LGHNT and FRNRAP. The CDR3 sequence holds 16 residues, the cysteine and phenylalanine included. Left in the record is the CDR3 DNA by itself, 48 bases read in frame from the first base.

The sequence joins TRBV12-5 to TRBJ2-7; TRBD2 agrees with 10 junctional bases. The source material was blood. The clonotype was recovered from a woman under 40 in good health. The DNA reads TGTGCTAGTGGTCCGTCTAGCGGGGGCGTTTCCTACGAGCAGTACTTC. Its protein product is CASGPSSGGVSYEQYF.